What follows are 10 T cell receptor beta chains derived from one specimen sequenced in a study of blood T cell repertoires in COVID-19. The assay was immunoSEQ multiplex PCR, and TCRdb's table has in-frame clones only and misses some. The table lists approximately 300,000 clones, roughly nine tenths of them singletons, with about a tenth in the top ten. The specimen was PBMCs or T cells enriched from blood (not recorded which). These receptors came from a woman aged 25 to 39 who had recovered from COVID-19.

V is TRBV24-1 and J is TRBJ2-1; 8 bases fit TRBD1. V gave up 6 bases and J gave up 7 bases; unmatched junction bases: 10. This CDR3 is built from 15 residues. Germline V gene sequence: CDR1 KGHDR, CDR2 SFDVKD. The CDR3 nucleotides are TGTGCCACCAGTTTAGGACAGGGTTTGATAAATGAGCAGTTCTTC. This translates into CATSLGQGLINEQFF.

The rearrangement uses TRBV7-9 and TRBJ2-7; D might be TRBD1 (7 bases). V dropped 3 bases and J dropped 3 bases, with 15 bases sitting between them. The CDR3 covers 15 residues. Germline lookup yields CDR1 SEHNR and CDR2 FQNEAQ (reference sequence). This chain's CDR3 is CASSFLGGGGYEQYF. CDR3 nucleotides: TGTGCCAGCAGCTTCCTAGGAGGGGGCGGCTACGAGCAGTACTTC. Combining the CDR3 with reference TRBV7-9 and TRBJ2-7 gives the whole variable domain DTGVSQNPRHKITKRGQNVTFRCDPISEHNRLYWYRQTLGQGPEFLTYFQNEAQLEKSRLLSDRFSAERPKGSFSTLEIQRTEQGDSAMYLCASSFLGGGGYEQYFGPGTRLTVT.

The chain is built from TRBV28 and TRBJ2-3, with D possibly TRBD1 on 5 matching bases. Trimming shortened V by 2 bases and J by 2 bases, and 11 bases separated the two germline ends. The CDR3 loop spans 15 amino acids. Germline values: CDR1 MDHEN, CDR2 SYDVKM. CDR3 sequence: CASSLGDRLTDTQYF. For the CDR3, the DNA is TGTGCCAGCAGTTTAGGAGACAGACTCACAGATACGCAGTATTTT.

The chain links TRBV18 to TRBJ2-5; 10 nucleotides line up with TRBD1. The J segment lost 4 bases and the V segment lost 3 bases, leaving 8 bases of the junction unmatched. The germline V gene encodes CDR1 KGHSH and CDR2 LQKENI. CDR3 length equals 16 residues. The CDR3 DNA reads TGTGCCAGCTCACCGGACAGGGGGAACCTGAGAGAGACCCAGTACTTC. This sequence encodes CASSPDRGNLRETQYF.

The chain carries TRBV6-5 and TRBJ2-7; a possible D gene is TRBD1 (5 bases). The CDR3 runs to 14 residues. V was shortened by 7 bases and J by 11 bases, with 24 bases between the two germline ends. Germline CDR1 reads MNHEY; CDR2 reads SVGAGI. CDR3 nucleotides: TGTGCCAGCAATATTGGGGCCAGGGCAGGGAAAAAGTACTTC. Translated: CASNIGARAGKKYF.

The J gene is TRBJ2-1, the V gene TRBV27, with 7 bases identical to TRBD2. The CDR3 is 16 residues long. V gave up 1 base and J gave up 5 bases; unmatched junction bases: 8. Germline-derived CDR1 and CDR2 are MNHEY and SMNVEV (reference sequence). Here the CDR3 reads CASSLWASGQNNEQFF. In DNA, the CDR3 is TGTGCCAGCAGTTTATGGGCTAGCGGCCAAAACAATGAGCAGTTCTTC.

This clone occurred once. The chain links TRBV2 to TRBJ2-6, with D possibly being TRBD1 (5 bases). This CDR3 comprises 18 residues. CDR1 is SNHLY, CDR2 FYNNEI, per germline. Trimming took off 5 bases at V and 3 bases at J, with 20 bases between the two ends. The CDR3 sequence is CASSQETLQGFGANVLTF. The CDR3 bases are TGTGCCAGCAGTCAAGAAACGCTCCAGGGTTTTGGGGCCAACGTCCTGACTTTC.

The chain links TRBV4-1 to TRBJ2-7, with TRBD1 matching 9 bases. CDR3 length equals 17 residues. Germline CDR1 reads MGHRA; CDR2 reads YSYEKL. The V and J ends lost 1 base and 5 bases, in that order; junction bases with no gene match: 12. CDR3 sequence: CASSQVSPDRGINEQYF. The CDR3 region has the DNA TGCGCCAGCAGCCAAGTTTCGCCGGACAGGGGAATTAACGAGCAGTACTTC.

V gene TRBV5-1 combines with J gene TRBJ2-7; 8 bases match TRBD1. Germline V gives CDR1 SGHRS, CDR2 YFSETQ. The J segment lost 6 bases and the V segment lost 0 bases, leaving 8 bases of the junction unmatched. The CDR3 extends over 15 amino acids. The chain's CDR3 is CASSLEVRTGSEQYF. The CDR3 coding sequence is TGCGCCAGCAGCTTGGAAGTACGGACAGGGAGCGAGCAGTACTTC. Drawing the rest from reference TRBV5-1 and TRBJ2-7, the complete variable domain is KAGVTQTPRYLIKTRGQQVTLSCSPISGHRSVSWYQQTPGQGLQFLFEYFSETQRNKGNFPGRFSGRQFSNSRSEMNVSTLELGDSALYLCASSLEVRTGSEQYFGPGTRLTVT.

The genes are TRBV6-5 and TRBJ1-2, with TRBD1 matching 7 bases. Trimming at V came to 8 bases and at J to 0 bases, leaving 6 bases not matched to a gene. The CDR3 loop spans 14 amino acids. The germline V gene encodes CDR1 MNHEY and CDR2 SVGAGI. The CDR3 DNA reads TGTGCCAGCTTCCGGCAGGGGGCTAACTATGGCTACACCTTC. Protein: CASFRQGANYGYTF.